This TCR beta chain came from a study of OX40 agonist ivuxolimab in advanced cancers. Overall study context: With a range of 23 to 79, age averaged approximately 54 years, and around 80% were male. Participants could have had prior anti-PD-1, anti-PD-L1 or anti-CTLA-4 therapy, and less than 45% had some.

Whole-study results and caveats: Both blood CD4+ and CD8+ T cells showed clonal growth by week 6 at 0.1 to 3.0 mg/kg. The average count of expanded clones was higher among CD8+ T cells than among CD4+.

Clones were read by immunoSEQ multiplex PCR, and TCRdb kept only the in-frame ones, dropping some. The table has roughly 50,000 clones, about 87% seen once. A remark on this clone: Its antigen is unidentified.

CDR1 is LGHNA, CDR2 YSLEER, per germline. The CDR3 consists of 15 residues. The germline V and J ends were trimmed by 1 base and 0 bases, with 8 bases remaining between them. The source of this sequence is an adult with an advanced solid tumor such as melanoma, head and neck, liver or kidney cancer. The V gene is TRBV4-3, the J gene TRBJ2-3; D uncertain. This material consisted of CD4+ or CD8+ T cells sorted from blood, taken in a trial of the OX40 agonist ivuxolimab. The CDR3 DNA is TGCGCCAGCAGCCAAGCCTGGGGAAGCACAGATACGCAGTATTTT. Its translation is CASSQAWGSTDTQYF.